A single sample gave rise to the 27 T cell receptor beta chains below, sequenced in a study of T cells after yellow fever vaccination. One entry per CDR3 protein results from TCRdb running MiXCR on the 5' RACE reads. The table has some 220,000 distinct CDR3 sequences, less than 3.5% seen once; the top ten hold less than 3.5%. Sample: CD4+ T cells sorted from PBMCs, taken 10 days after the yellow fever booster vaccination. These receptors were obtained from a man aged 18 to 29 who received the YFV17D yellow fever vaccine.

This clonotype was recorded many times. The V and J genes are TRBV6-1 and TRBJ1-1, with 8 bases matching TRBD1. V shed 1 base, J shed 3 bases, and the junction held 7 bases outside the gene matches. The CDR3 has 16 amino acids. Germline CDR1 reads MNHNS; CDR2 reads SASEGT. DNA for the CDR3: TGTGCCAGCAGTGAAGACAGGGGGGCTGGAGACACTGAAGCTTTCTTT. Its translation: CASSEDRGAGDTEAFF.

This clonotype has only a few counts. The genes are TRBV20-1 and TRBJ2-5, with a possible D match to TRBD2 (5 bases). From germline, CDR1 is DFQATT and CDR2 SNEGSKA (reference sequence). V was clipped by 4 bases and J by 2 bases, with 11 bases between them. This CDR3 has 13 residues. The CDR3 DNA reads as TGCAGTGCTATTCCTAGCACACAAGAGACCCAGTACTTC. Translation: CSAIPSTQETQYF.

In DNA, the CDR3 is TGTGCCTCCGAGACACCCGCTCAAGCTTTCTTT. Amino acid sequence: CASETPAQAFF. The rearrangement links TRBV6-5 to TRBJ1-1; D gene unclear. The CDR3 runs to 11 residues. Trimming took 11 bases from V and 9 from J, leaving 16 bases between them. Germline V gene lookup returns CDR1 MNHEY and CDR2 SVGAGI.

The genes are TRBV7-2 and TRBJ2-7; 9 bases map to TRBD1. The CDR3 loop spans 15 amino acids. Germline V gene sequence: CDR1 SGHTA, CDR2 FQGNSA. V shed 1 base and J 1 base; nucleotides not matched to a gene: 2. CDR3 nucleotides: TGTGCCAGCAGCTTAGTGGGGACAGGGTCCTACGAGCAGTACTTC. It specifies CASSLVGTGSYEQYF.

This clonotype was seen many times. As DNA, the CDR3 is TGTGCCAGCAGTTACTTGGGAGATACGCAGTATTTT. Its translation: CASSYLGDTQYF. This chain links TRBV6-2 or TRBV6-3 with TRBJ2-3, with no clear D. Germline V lookup: CDR1 MNHEY, CDR2 SVGEGT. Trimming left V 1 base short and J 5 bases short, with 4 bases between. This CDR3 has 12 residues.

This clonotype was observed many times. The chain employs TRBV2 and TRBJ2-3; either TRBD1 or TRBD2 may supply D (6 bases each). V lost 5 bases to trimming and J lost 10 bases, with 16 bases between them. Germline CDR1 reads SNHLY; CDR2 reads FYNNEI. CDR3 length equals 13 residues. The chain's CDR3 is CASSWRGAVAQYF. The CDR3 DNA is TGTGCCAGCAGTTGGAGGGGGGCTGTAGCGCAGTATTTT.

There are a few counts of this clonotype. The rearrangement uses TRBV7-2 and TRBJ2-1; 11 nucleotides line up with TRBD2. Germline CDR1 reads SGHTA; CDR2 reads FQGNSA. The junction had 6 bases not matched to a gene; V was cut back by 4 bases and J by 7 bases. This CDR3 has 15 residues. The CDR3 reads CASSYTSGGSNEQFF. CDR3 nucleotides: TGTGCCAGCAGCTACACTAGCGGGGGTTCAAATGAGCAGTTCTTC.

This clonotype was counted ten times or more. V gene TRBV20-1 combines with J gene TRBJ1-2; weak D call: TRBD1 (6 bases). V was cut by 5 bases and J by 4 bases, with 20 bases left in between. The CDR3 covers 15 residues. Germline CDR1 DFQATT, CDR2 SNEGSKA (reference sequence). The CDR3 here is CSAFPPGHNSYGYTF. In DNA form, the CDR3 reads TGCAGTGCTTTCCCGCCGGGACACAATTCCTATGGCTACACCTTC.

This chain links TRBV4-3 with TRBJ2-1; either TRBD1 or TRBD2 may fit D (6 bases each). CDR3 length: 14 residues. Germline CDR1 reads LGHNA; CDR2 reads YSLEER. The V and J ends lost 1 base and 9 bases respectively, with 13 bases between them. The CDR3 spells CASSQAGQAGEQFF. The CDR3, as DNA: TGCGCCAGCAGCCAAGCGGGACAAGCGGGTGAGCAGTTCTTC.

This clonotype appeared many times. This sequence joins TRBV6-2 or TRBV6-3 and TRBJ2-2; 8 bases are a match to TRBD2. This CDR3 is 16 amino acids long. Germline loops: CDR1 MNHEY, CDR2 SVGEGT. V was pared by 4 bases and J by 7 bases, with 11 bases of the junction left unmatched. CDR3 coding DNA: TGTGCCAGCAGTTCCCTTGGACTAGCTCACGACGGGGAGCTGTTTTTT. Translating gives CASSSLGLAHDGELFF.

This clonotype was seen ten or more times. This chain joins TRBV4-3 and TRBJ1-1; D ambiguous. The germline V gene has CDR1 LGHNA and CDR2 YSLEER. The CDR3 contains 14 residues. Trimming removed 0 bases at V and 1 base at J, with 6 bases between. The CDR3 loop is CASSQEFRNTEAFF. The CDR3 DNA sequence: TGCGCCAGCAGCCAAGAGTTCAGGAACACTGAAGCTTTCTTT.

This clonotype came up many times. This chain joins TRBV7-2 and TRBJ1-3; 7 bases map to TRBD1. V shed 5 bases and J 2 bases; nucleotides not matched to a gene: 9. This CDR3 has 16 amino acids. Looked up from germline, CDR1 is SGHTA and CDR2 is FQGNSA. The CDR3 nucleotides read TGTGCCAGCAGCCGATCGCCCGGGACAGCTGGAAACACCATATATTTT. This codes for CASSRSPGTAGNTIYF.

This clonotype has a count of ten or more. The V call is TRBV7-2, the J call TRBJ2-3, with D tentatively TRBD1 or TRBD2 (6 bases each). Trimming pared 2 bases from V and 1 base from J, leaving 13 bases between. CDR3 size: 16 residues. Per germline, CDR1 SGHTA and CDR2 FQGNSA. The CDR3 loop reads CASSLSPGAGTDTQYF. CDR3 coding DNA: TGTGCCAGCAGCTTATCCCCGGGGGCGGGCACAGATACGCAGTATTTT.

The sample holds one count of this clonotype. The genes are TRBV7-2 and TRBJ2-3; 7 nucleotides line up with TRBD1. The CDR3 extends over 15 amino acids. V lost 2 bases, J lost 2 bases, and 4 bases stayed unmatched. Germline V CDR1 and CDR2: SGHTA, FQGNSA. The CDR3 spells CASSLTGQNTDTQYF. The CDR3 DNA follows: TGTGCCAGCAGCTTAACGGGACAGAACACAGATACGCAGTATTTT.

This clonotype was observed many times. CDR3 sequence: CASSFRLSPGLAESTDTQYF. DNA for the CDR3: TGTGCCAGCAGCTTCCGCCTTTCACCGGGACTAGCGGAGAGCACAGATACGCAGTATTTT. The genes are TRBV11-2 and TRBJ2-3, with 11 positions matching TRBD2. The V gene end was trimmed by 3 bases and the J gene end by 0 bases; junction bases not matched to a gene: 14. Germline V gene data show CDR1 as SGHAT and CDR2 as FQNNGV. The CDR3 spans 20 residues. Full variable domain (outside the CDR3, taken from reference TRBV11-2 and TRBJ2-3): EAGVAQSPRYKIIEKRQSVAFWCNPISGHATLYWYQQILGQGPKLLIQFQNNGVVDDSQLPKDRFSAERLKGVDSTLKIQPAKLEDSAVYLCASSFRLSPGLAESTDTQYFGPGTRLTVL.

This chain links TRBV28 with TRBJ2-2, with TRBD2 identical over 10 bases. The CDR3 length is 16 residues. With V trimmed by 5 bases and J by 6 bases, 9 bases remained unmatched. From germline, CDR1 is MDHEN and CDR2 SYDVKM. For the CDR3, the DNA is TGTGCCAGCAGTACTTTAGCGGGGGGAATCCCCGGGGAGCTGTTTTTT. Amino acids: CASSTLAGGIPGELFF.

A few counts support this clonotype. The V call is TRBV10-3, the J call TRBJ1-6; D is uncertain. CDR1 ENHRY and CDR2 SYGVKD come from the germline V gene. The CDR3 covers 16 residues. The V end was cut by 0 bases, the J end by 6 bases, with 12 bases between. The CDR3 region is CAISESNRNFNSPLHF. DNA of the CDR3: TGTGCCATCAGTGAGTCGAACAGAAACTTTAATTCACCCCTCCACTTT.

The chain is built from TRBV7-2 and TRBJ2-4; tentatively, D is TRBD1 (5 bases). The length of the CDR3 is 16 residues. The germline gives CDR1 SGHTA, CDR2 FQGNSA. The V end was cut by 2 bases, the J end by 2 bases, with 13 bases between. The CDR3 sequence: CASSLISGLTKNIQYF. The CDR3 nucleotides are TGTGCCAGCAGCTTAATTTCAGGGCTGACCAAAAACATTCAGTACTTC.

The CDR3 region has the DNA TGTGCCATCACATCGGAGAGCAATCAGCCCCAGCATTTT. Protein: CAITSESNQPQHF. The V and J genes are TRBV10-3 and TRBJ1-5; D remains unclear. The V gene lost 7 bases and the J gene lost 1 base, with 8 bases spanning the gap. The CDR3 runs 13 residues. Germline assignment: CDR1 ENHRY and CDR2 SYGVKD.

This clonotype was seen repeatedly, ten times or more. The V call is TRBV6-5, the J call TRBJ1-2, with unresolved D. V was trimmed by 5 bases and J by 4 bases, leaving 11 bases between them. This CDR3 is 13 amino acids long. Germline CDR1 and CDR2: MNHEY and SVGAGI. The CDR3 DNA reads TGTGCCAGCAGTGATCCCGAAACCTATGGCTACACCTTC. Amino acids: CASSDPETYGYTF.

The chain uses TRBV12-3 or TRBV12-4 and TRBJ1-2, with 9 bases fitting TRBD1. The CDR3 consists of 14 residues. Germline trimming cut 5 bases from V and 4 bases from J; bases unmatched to any gene: 5. The CDR3 DNA sequence: TGTGCCAGCAGTGGACAGGGGAGGGCCTATGGCTACACCTTC. Protein sequence: CASSGQGRAYGYTF.

The rearrangement joins TRBV5-4 to TRBJ2-5, with TRBD2 matching over 16 bases. The CDR3 sequence is 17 residues long. Trimming cost V 4 bases and J 6 bases; bases outside gene matches: 9. In germline, CDR1 is SGHNT, CDR2 YYREEE (reference sequence). The CDR3 here is CASSGTSGGAEKKTQYF. The CDR3 DNA reads TGTGCCAGCAGCGGGACTAGCGGGGGGGCCGAGAAGAAGACCCAGTACTTC.

This clonotype was counted many times. The chain links TRBV18 to TRBJ1-1; TRBD1 is a possible D gene (5 bases). The CDR3 spans 13 residues. Trimming took off 3 bases at V and 4 bases at J, with 9 bases between the two ends. Germline CDR1 KGHSH, CDR2 LQKENI. The DNA for the CDR3 is TGTGCCAGCTCACCCGCGGGGGGCACTGAAGCTTTCTTT. Translated, it gives CASSPAGGTEAFF.

This clonotype was counted at least ten times. The chain carries TRBV5-1 and TRBJ2-3; D not resolved. Germline V gene lookup returns CDR1 SGHRS and CDR2 YFSETQ. The CDR3 runs to 14 residues. V lost 0 bases and J lost 5, with 10 bases in between. CDR3 sequence: CASSLARQVDTQYF. The CDR3 DNA is TGCGCCAGCAGCTTGGCTAGGCAAGTAGATACGCAGTATTTT.

This clonotype was picked up many times. The chain couples TRBV10-3 to TRBJ2-7, with 9 positions matching TRBD2. The CDR3 contains 15 residues. Germline-derived CDR1 and CDR2 are ENHRY and SYGVKD. The J segment lost 2 bases and the V segment lost 4 bases, leaving 6 bases of the junction unmatched. This chain's CDR3 is CAISVVAGATYEQYF. The DNA of the CDR3 is TGTGCCATCAGTGTGGTAGCGGGGGCAACCTACGAGCAGTACTTC.

The CDR3 sequence: CASSLGRGVEFF. In DNA, the CDR3 is TGTGCCAGCAGTCTCGGTCGGGGAGTTGAGTTTTTT. The rearrangement uses TRBV12-3 or TRBV12-4 and TRBJ1-4; D call uncertain. CDR3 length equals 12 residues. The V end lost 5 bases, the J end lost 16 bases, and 17 bases lay between the germline ends.

This clonotype was seen at least ten times. The gene calls are TRBV20-1 and TRBJ1-2, with D possibly TRBD1 on 5 matching bases. CDR3 length: 13 residues. Germline-derived CDR1 and CDR2 are DFQATT and SNEGSKA (reference sequence). V was pared by 0 bases and J by 4 bases, with 9 bases between. As DNA, the CDR3 is TGCAGTGCTAGAGATCCAGGGACCTATGGCTACACCTTC. It specifies CSARDPGTYGYTF.